These 10 T cell receptor beta chains were sequenced from one sample in a study of response to subunit inactivated influenza vaccine. TCRdb itself ran the RT-PCR reads through MiXCR, one entry per CDR3 protein. The table records 600,000 to 850,000 distinct CDR3 sequences, about 14% of them present only once. The sequencing here drew on PBMCs from blood, taken about 14 days before vaccination. The source of these receptors is a man aged 50 or older who received an inactivated influenza vaccine.

This clonotype was observed at least ten times. The chain recombines TRBV6-2 or TRBV6-3 with TRBJ2-1; D is unresolved. CDR3 size: 12 residues. CDR1 is MNHEY, CDR2 SVGEGT, per germline. V lost 6 bases and J 9 bases, leaving 12 bases between the germline ends. This chain's CDR3 is CASRPLSPEQFF. The CDR3 DNA is TGTGCCAGCAGACCACTTTCTCCTGAGCAGTTCTTC.

This clonotype was seen a few times. This clone may be a read error of a much larger clone one base away. The chain joins TRBV28 to TRBJ2-7; no clear D gene. CDR1 and CDR2 from the germline V gene are MDHEN and SYDVKM. The ends were cut back, 4 bases at V and 7 bases at J, with 8 bases in the middle. The CDR3 totals 11 residues. The CDR3 bases are TGTGCCAGCAGTTCCTCCATGGAGCAGTACTTC. This sequence encodes CASSSSMEQYF.

The chain combines TRBV3-1 with TRBJ2-3; D gene uncertain. V was trimmed by 4 bases and J by 4 bases, leaving 18 bases between them. CDR1 is LGHDT and CDR2 is YNNKEL in the germline V gene (reference sequence). This CDR3 is built from 16 residues. CDR3: CASSPGQIFGADTQYF. The CDR3 region has the DNA TGTGCCAGCAGCCCAGGCCAAATTTTCGGTGCAGATACGCAGTATTTT.

The chain links TRBV6-2 or TRBV6-3 to TRBJ1-1; weak D call: TRBD1 (5 bases). Germline-derived CDR1 and CDR2 are MNHEY and SVGEGT. V was trimmed by 4 bases and J by 0 bases, leaving 21 bases between them. The CDR3 runs 18 residues. CDR3: CASSFPGRGRRMNTEAFF. Written as DNA, the CDR3 is TGTGCCAGCAGTTTCCCCGGGAGGGGAAGGCGGATGAACACTGAAGCTTTCTTT.

This clonotype has at least ten counts. This chain joins TRBV15 and TRBJ2-5; D not certain. Germline lookup yields CDR1 LNHNV and CDR2 YYDKDF (reference sequence). The CDR3 spans 13 residues. V lost 1 base to trimming and J lost 2 bases, with 5 bases between them. CDR3 residues: CATSRALQETQYF. CDR3 in DNA: TGTGCCACCAGCAGAGCCCTGCAAGAGACCCAGTACTTC.

V and J are TRBV27 and TRBJ2-1; D gene ambiguous. The CDR3 totals 16 residues. Germline CDR1 and CDR2: MNHEY and SMNVEV (reference sequence). V was clipped by 0 bases and J by 0 bases, with 9 bases between them. CDR3 sequence: CASSLSTYSSYNEQFF. The DNA of the CDR3 is TGTGCCAGCAGTTTATCAACTTACAGCTCCTACAATGAGCAGTTCTTC.

This clonotype was recorded at least ten times. The V gene is TRBV12-3 or TRBV12-4, the J gene TRBJ2-7; 8 bases map to TRBD2. The CDR3 contains 14 residues. The V gene end was trimmed by 3 bases and the J gene end by 6 bases; junction bases not matched to a gene: 7. The CDR3 protein is CASSLLAGGGEQYF. Written as DNA, the CDR3 is TGTGCCAGCAGTTTGCTTGCGGGGGGCGGCGAGCAGTACTTC.

This clonotype was picked up many times. The rearrangement uses TRBV7-9 and TRBJ1-1, with a possible D match to TRBD1 (6 bases). Trimming shortened V by 5 bases and J by 0 bases, and 10 bases separated the two germline ends. The germline gives CDR1 SEHNR, CDR2 FQNEAQ (reference sequence). The length of the CDR3 is 14 residues. This CDR3 is CASSPQGMNTEAFF. CDR3 nucleotide sequence: TGTGCCAGCAGCCCACAGGGCATGAACACTGAAGCTTTCTTT.

V is TRBV9 and J is TRBJ2-7; 13 bases are shared with TRBD2. The CDR3 covers 14 residues. The trim removed 4 bases at V and 9 bases at J, leaving 7 bases unmatched. Per germline, CDR1 SGDLS and CDR2 YYNGEE. Here the CDR3 DNA reads TGTGCCAGCAGCACCGGGACTAGCGGGACTGGGCAGTACTTC. Protein sequence: CASSTGTSGTGQYF.

The chain couples TRBV12-3 or TRBV12-4 to TRBJ1-5; maybe TRBD1 (5 bases). V dropped 3 bases and J dropped 11 bases, with 11 bases sitting between them. CDR3 length: 12 amino acids. Written as DNA, the CDR3 is TGTGCCAGCAGTTTGGACAAGAGGACCCAGCATTTT. Its translation: CASSLDKRTQHF.